One and the same sample provided the 15 T cell receptor beta chains below, sequenced in a study of control samples from healthy donors and cancer patients. Profiling relied on immunoSEQ multiplex PCR, and the TCRdb table lists in-frame clones only, not all of them. The table lists 95,000 to 150,000 clones, 80% to 95% of them singletons. The sample was PBMCs. The receptors were gathered from a man of 80 years or more with head and neck cancer.

J is TRBJ2-1 and V is TRBV25-1, with 8 positions matching TRBD2. The CDR3 extends over 11 amino acids. Germline assignment: CDR1 MGHDK and CDR2 SYGVNS. The J segment lost 8 bases and the V segment lost 8 bases, leaving 2 bases of the junction unmatched. CDR3 sequence (DNA): TGTGCCAGCGAACTAGCGGATGAGCAGTTCTTC. Translated, it gives CASELADEQFF.

This chain's CDR3 is CASSIVRGLTYNSPLHF. DNA for the CDR3: TGTGCCAGTAGTATCGTCAGGGGGCTAACCTATAATTCACCCCTCCACTTT. V is TRBV19 and J is TRBJ1-6; 8 bases fit TRBD1. J was trimmed by 2 bases and V by 3 bases; bases with no gene match: 6. Germline V CDR1 and CDR2: LNHDA, SQIVND (reference sequence). The CDR3 spans 17 residues.

Note on this clone: Its ends do not fully match the called genes, so a read error is possible. The same CDR3 also results from other DNA sequences found in this sample. The gene calls are TRBV20-1 and TRBJ1-1; D is unresolved. This CDR3 has 11 residues. Germline V lookup: CDR1 DFQATT, CDR2 SNEGSKA (reference sequence). The CDR3, as DNA: TGCAGTGCCAGAGGGAACACTGAAGCTTTCTTT. Residues: CSARGNTEAFF.

The chain employs TRBV2 and TRBJ2-1; the D is unclear. CDR3 size: 11 residues. V shed 2 bases and J shed 9 bases, with 5 bases lying between them. Germline V CDR1 and CDR2: SNHLY, FYNNEI. As DNA, the CDR3 is TGTGCCAGCAGTGAAAAGTCTGAGCAGTTCTTC. Translated, it gives CASSEKSEQFF.

This clone was seen a few times. The chain recombines TRBV18 with TRBJ2-1; 8 bases fit TRBD1. V was clipped by 3 bases and J by 5 bases; unmatched bases: 6. Germline values: CDR1 KGHSH, CDR2 LQKENI. The CDR3 loop spans 15 amino acids. The CDR3: CASSPDRVSNNEQFF. CDR3 nucleotide sequence: TGTGCCAGCTCACCGGACAGGGTAAGCAACAATGAGCAGTTCTTC.

The chain joins TRBV30 to TRBJ2-5, with a weak D call TRBD1 (6 bases). The CDR3 has 13 amino acids. V was shortened by 1 base and J by 7 bases, with 13 bases between the two germline ends. The germline CDR1 and CDR2 sequences are GTSNPN and SVGIG (reference sequence). CDR3 region: CAWSGQVMGTQYF. The CDR3 bases are TGTGCCTGGAGTGGACAGGTGATGGGGACCCAGTACTTC.

The CDR3 loop is CASSYDYSGNTIYF. The CDR3 nucleotides read TGTGCCAGCAGTTACGACTACTCTGGAAACACCATATATTTT. The chain has TRBV6-5 and TRBJ1-3; D is undetermined. CDR3 length: 14 residues. Trimming took 2 bases from V and 0 from J, leaving 5 bases between them. Germline V gene lookup returns CDR1 MNHEY and CDR2 SVGAGI.

The J gene is TRBJ1-5, the V gene TRBV19, with 7 bases that match TRBD1. V shed 7 bases and J 1 base; nucleotides not matched to a gene: 7. There are 15 residues in the CDR3. The germline gives CDR1 LNHDA, CDR2 SQIVND (reference sequence). CDR3 nucleotide sequence: TGTGCCAGTACTAGACAGGGTTTAAGCAATCAGCCCCAGCATTTT. Protein sequence: CASTRQGLSNQPQHF.

This chain uses TRBV4-1 with TRBJ2-7; TRBD2 agrees at 10 bases. CDR1 is MGHRA, CDR2 YSYEKL, per germline. Germline trimming cut 4 bases from V and 4 bases from J; bases unmatched to any gene: 7. The CDR3 is 15 amino acids. CDR3 region: CASSLEEGLAYEQYF. CDR3 nucleotides: TGCGCCAGCAGCCTAGAGGAGGGACTAGCGTACGAGCAGTACTTC.

This CDR3 reads CASSEAGRIEQYF. The CDR3 DNA follows: TGTGCCAGCAGTGAAGCAGGGCGAATCGAGCAGTACTTC. The V gene is TRBV6-1, the J gene TRBJ2-7; D ambiguous. This CDR3 has 13 residues. Trimming removed 0 bases from V and 6 bases from J, with 9 bases in between. Germline CDR1 reads MNHNS; CDR2 reads SASEGT.

The J gene is TRBJ1-6, the V gene TRBV6-4; a possible D gene is TRBD1 (6 bases). V lost 6 bases and J 5 bases, leaving 11 bases between the germline ends. This CDR3 region has 14 residues. The germline V gene encodes CDR1 MRHNA and CDR2 SNTAGT. CDR3 nucleotides: TGTGCCAGCAGCCGGGACATAAATAATTCACCCCTCCACTTT. It yields the protein CASSRDINNSPLHF.

This clone was seen once. V and J are TRBV9 and TRBJ2-5; 9 nucleotides match TRBD2. The junction had 4 bases not matched to a gene; V was cut back by 0 bases and J by 1 base. Germline CDR1 is SGDLS and CDR2 is YYNGEE. The CDR3 has 16 amino acids. The CDR3 DNA reads as TGTGCCAGCAGCGTAGGCGGGAGGGCTACCCAAGAGACCCAGTACTTC. Translating gives CASSVGGRATQETQYF.

This sequence joins TRBV19 and TRBJ1-1, with 7 bases that match TRBD1. The CDR3 length is 13 residues. J was trimmed by 7 bases and V by 3 bases; bases with no gene match: 5. CDR1 and CDR2 from the germline V gene are LNHDA and SQIVND (reference sequence). CDR3 protein: CASSIWWDSEAFF. The CDR3 DNA follows: TGTGCCAGTAGTATCTGGTGGGACAGTGAAGCTTTCTTT. Full variable domain (remainder filled in from reference TRBV19 and TRBJ1-1): DGGITQSPKYLFRKEGQNVTLSCEQNLNHDAMYWYRQDPGQGLRLIYYSQIVNDFQKGDIAEGYSVSREKKESFPLTVTSAQKNPTAFYLCASSIWWDSEAFFGQGTRLTVV.

The chain has TRBV6-5 and TRBJ1-1; no clear D gene. CDR3 size: 13 residues. From germline, CDR1 is MNHEY and CDR2 SVGAGI. V lost 10 bases and J 5 bases, leaving 17 bases between the germline ends. The CDR3 nucleotides are TGTGCCACCGCTTCGGGGTTAGGAACTGAAGCTTTCTTT. Its translation: CATASGLGTEAFF.

This rearrangement joins TRBV5-4 to TRBJ2-2; D is possibly TRBD1 or TRBD2 (6 bases each). The CDR3 contains 14 residues. The germline V gene encodes CDR1 SGHNT and CDR2 YYREEE (reference sequence). V was trimmed by 0 bases and J by 6 bases, leaving 9 bases between them. CDR3 bases: TGTGCCAGCAGCTTGGATAGGGGGGCCGGGGAGCTGTTTTTT. This codes for CASSLDRGAGELFF.